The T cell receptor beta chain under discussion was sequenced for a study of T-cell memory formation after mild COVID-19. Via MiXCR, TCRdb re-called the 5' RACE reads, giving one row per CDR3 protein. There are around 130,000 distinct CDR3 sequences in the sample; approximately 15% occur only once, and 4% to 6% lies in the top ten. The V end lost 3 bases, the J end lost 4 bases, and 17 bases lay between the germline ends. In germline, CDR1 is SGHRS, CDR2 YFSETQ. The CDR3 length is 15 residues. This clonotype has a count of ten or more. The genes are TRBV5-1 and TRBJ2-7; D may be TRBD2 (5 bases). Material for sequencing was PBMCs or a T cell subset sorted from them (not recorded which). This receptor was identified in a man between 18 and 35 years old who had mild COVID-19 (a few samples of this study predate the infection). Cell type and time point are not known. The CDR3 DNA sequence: TGCGCCAGCAGCTCCTTTCGGGGAACATTTTACGAGCAGTACTTC. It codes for CASSSFRGTFYEQYF.